This TCR beta chain was recorded in a study of T-cell memory formation after mild COVID-19. Study-wide background: Each donor largely had its own TCR clusters.

Findings of the study overall: Chiefly within CM and EM were the contracting CD4+ clones; CD8+ ones were within EMRA.

Per germline, CDR1 SGHTA and CDR2 FQGNSA. The V gene end was trimmed by 1 base and the J gene end by 8 bases; junction bases not matched to a gene: 12. This CDR3 is 18 amino acids long. One entry per CDR3 protein results from TCRdb running MiXCR on the 5' RACE reads. The sample contains almost 550,000 distinct CDR3 sequences, roughly 20% of which appear only once. Turning to this clonotype: Antigen: not known.

The V call is TRBV7-2, the J call TRBJ2-1; TRBD1 aligns across 12 bases. Sample: PBMCs or a T cell subset sorted from them (not recorded which). The TCR sequence derives from an adult woman who had mild COVID-19 (a few samples of this study predate the infection). Cell type and time point are not known. The DNA of the CDR3 is TGTGCCAGCAGCTTAGTGGGTCCGGGACAGGGGGCTCTCTATGAGCAGTTCTTC. Translation gives CASSLVGPGQGALYEQFF. The full variable domain, its missing parts supplied by reference TRBV7-2 and TRBJ2-1, is GAGVSQSPSNKVTEKGKDVELRCDPISGHTALYWYRQSLGQGLEFLIYFQGNSAPDKSGLPSDRFSAERTGGSVSTLTIQRTQQEDSAVYLCASSLVGPGQGALYEQFFGPGTRLTVL.